A single sample is the source of the 30 T cell receptor beta chains below, sequenced in a study of T cell changes during pregnancy in multiple sclerosis. The repertoire was sequenced with immunoSEQ multiplex PCR; TCRdb's copy has only in-frame clones and lacks some. The table lists around 95,000 clones, approximately 90% of them singletons. The specimen comprised peripheral blood, sampled after pregnancy. Receptors were obtained from a female donor with multiple sclerosis, enrolled in a pregnancy study.

The genes are TRBV11-3 and TRBJ2-7; no firm D call. V was shortened by 2 bases and J by 4 bases, with 9 bases between the two germline ends. CDR3 length: 13 amino acids. The germline gives CDR1 SGHNT, CDR2 YENEEA. The CDR3 DNA is TGTGCCAGCAGCTTACCCGCCCGGTACGAGCAGTACTTC. It specifies CASSLPARYEQYF.

The gene calls are TRBV6-5 and TRBJ2-7; 8 bases are shared with TRBD1. Trimming removed 2 bases from V and 3 bases from J; junction bases left unmatched: 9. This CDR3 is built from 16 residues. The germline CDR1 and CDR2 sequences are MNHEY and SVGAGI. The CDR3 here is CASSYTAGQGNYEQYF. DNA of the CDR3: TGTGCCAGCAGTTACACCGCCGGACAGGGTAACTACGAGCAGTACTTC.

J is TRBJ1-4 and V is TRBV5-1, with TRBD1 matching over 9 bases. V shed 4 bases and J 3 bases; nucleotides not matched to a gene: 1. Germline V gene data show CDR1 as SGHRS and CDR2 as YFSETQ. The CDR3 covers 14 residues. CDR3 DNA sequence: TGCGCCAGCAGCGGGGACAGGGCTAATGAAAAACTGTTTTTT. Translating gives CASSGDRANEKLFF.

The rearrangement links TRBV19 to TRBJ2-3; 10 bases map to TRBD2. CDR1 is LNHDA, CDR2 SQIVND, per germline (reference sequence). The V gene end was trimmed by 10 bases and the J gene end by 5 bases; junction bases not matched to a gene: 12. The CDR3 is 15 residues long. The CDR3 protein is CATRAGTSDIDTQYF. The CDR3 nucleotides are TGTGCCACCCGCGCCGGGACTAGCGACATAGATACGCAGTATTTT. The complete variable domain, with remaining parts taken from reference TRBV19 and TRBJ2-3, reads DGGITQSPKYLFRKEGQNVTLSCEQNLNHDAMYWYRQDPGQGLRLIYYSQIVNDFQKGDIAEGYSVSREKKESFPLTVTSAQKNPTAFYLCATRAGTSDIDTQYFGPGTRLTVL.

The J gene is TRBJ2-1, the V gene TRBV9; no firm D call. V gave up 7 bases and J gave up 0 bases, with 11 bases separating them. The CDR3 has 14 amino acids. The germline gives CDR1 SGDLS, CDR2 YYNGEE. CDR3 region: CASGRRGSYNEQFF. CDR3 nucleotides: TGTGCCAGCGGAAGGCGAGGCTCCTACAATGAGCAGTTCTTC.

The V and J genes are TRBV21-1 and TRBJ1-1. TRBV21-1 is a pseudogene segment. CDR3 length: 17 residues. In nucleotides, the CDR3 is TGTGCCAGCAGCAAAGGTGGGAGGGACGGTTTGAACACTGAAGCTTTCTTT. This codes for CASSKGGRDGLNTEAFF.

The J gene is TRBJ2-5, the V gene TRBV6-5; D perhaps matches TRBD1 (6 bases). V was pared by 2 bases and J by 5 bases, with 18 bases between. From germline, CDR1 is MNHEY and CDR2 SVGAGI. The CDR3 is 16 amino acids. CDR3 in amino acids: CASSYRDTVFGETQYF. The CDR3 DNA is TGTGCCAGCAGTTACCGGGACACGGTGTTTGGGGAGACCCAGTACTTC.

The gene calls are TRBV9 and TRBJ2-5, with a possible D match to TRBD2 (6 bases). Germline V lookup: CDR1 SGDLS, CDR2 YYNGEE. Trimming pared 0 bases from V and 2 bases from J, leaving 8 bases between. This CDR3 comprises 14 residues. Here the CDR3 reads CASSVGGLQETQYF. Here the CDR3 DNA reads TGTGCCAGCAGCGTAGGGGGACTGCAAGAGACCCAGTACTTC.

The rearrangement links TRBV5-1 to TRBJ2-7, with 11 positions matching TRBD2. The CDR3 totals 17 residues. V shed 4 bases, J shed 1 base, and the junction held 10 bases outside the gene matches. Germline assignment: CDR1 SGHRS and CDR2 YFSETQ. This chain's CDR3 is CASSRIILAGESYEQYF. The CDR3 DNA is TGCGCCAGCAGCCGAATTATACTAGCGGGAGAGTCCTACGAGCAGTACTTC.

This clone was seen a few times. CDR3 bases: TGTGCCAGCATCGACAGGGGATATGGCTACACCTTC. It encodes CASIDRGYGYTF. V usage is TRBV2 and J usage is TRBJ1-2; 8 nucleotides match TRBD1. Looked up from germline, CDR1 is SNHLY and CDR2 is FYNNEI. J lost 5 bases, V lost 7 bases, and 3 bases had no gene match. The CDR3 runs 12 residues.

This chain links TRBV5-4 with TRBJ2-6; 9 bases line up with TRBD1. CDR3 length equals 18 residues. The junction had 9 bases not matched to a gene; V was cut back by 5 bases and J by 0 bases. Looked up from germline, CDR1 is SGHNT and CDR2 is YYREEE (reference sequence). The CDR3 coding sequence is TGTGCCAGCAGTTCACCGGGACAGGGATCCTCTGGGGCCAACGTCCTGACTTTC. Protein: CASSSPGQGSSGANVLTF.

The chain uses TRBV5-1 and TRBJ1-1; the D gene is possibly TRBD1 (6 bases). The CDR3 sequence is 15 residues long. Looked up from germline, CDR1 is SGHRS and CDR2 is YFSETQ. Trimming removed 2 bases at V and 0 bases at J, with 11 bases between. CDR3 in DNA: TGCGCCAGCAGCTTAGGACAGAAACTGAACACTGAAGCTTTCTTT. Amino acids: CASSLGQKLNTEAFF. The entire variable domain, with the rest obtained from reference TRBV5-1 and TRBJ1-1, is as follows: KAGVTQTPRYLIKTRGQQVTLSCSPISGHRSVSWYQQTPGQGLQFLFEYFSETQRNKGNFPGRFSGRQFSNSRSEMNVSTLELGDSALYLCASSLGQKLNTEAFFGQGTRLTVV.

CDR3 in DNA: TGTGCCAGCAGCTTAGCGCGCGGGTATGGCTACACCTTC. Translating it yields CASSLARGYGYTF. The chain uses TRBV7-2 and TRBJ1-2; no clear D. There are 13 residues in the CDR3. The V and J ends lost 0 bases and 5 bases respectively, with 7 bases between them. CDR1 and CDR2 (germline): SGHTA, FQGNSA.

There are a few counts of this clone. This rearrangement joins TRBV28 to TRBJ2-1, with D unresolved. This CDR3 has 16 amino acids. Germline loops: CDR1 MDHEN, CDR2 SYDVKM. V lost 5 bases, J lost 0 bases, and 14 bases lay in between. CDR3 bases: TGTGCCAGCAGTCCCATCCCAATTAGCTCCTACAATGAGCAGTTCTTC. It encodes CASSPIPISSYNEQFF.

The rearrangement joins TRBV2 to TRBJ1-5; 9 nucleotides align to TRBD1. The V and J ends lost 7 bases and 5 bases, in that order; junction bases with no gene match: 3. The length of the CDR3 is 13 residues. The germline CDR1 and CDR2 sequences are SNHLY and FYNNEI. This CDR3 reads CASTRQGDQPQHF. The CDR3 DNA is TGTGCCAGCACCCGACAGGGGGATCAGCCCCAGCATTTT.

CDR3 coding DNA: TGTGCCAGCAGCGTCGGGACACACACCTACGAGCAGTACTTC. It specifies CASSVGTHTYEQYF. The chain combines TRBV9 with TRBJ2-7, with a weak D call TRBD1 (6 bases). Germline V gene lookup returns CDR1 SGDLS and CDR2 YYNGEE. The CDR3 runs 14 residues. V lost 2 bases and J lost 2, with 11 bases in between.

The chain links TRBV6-5 to TRBJ2-7, with D perhaps matching TRBD2 (5 bases). Germline V gene data show CDR1 as MNHEY and CDR2 as SVGAGI. This CDR3 comprises 13 residues. V was shortened by 2 bases and J by 3 bases, with 8 bases between the two germline ends. The CDR3 DNA reads TGTGCCAGCAGTTACCCGGGAAGCTACGAGCAGTACTTC. Amino acid sequence: CASSYPGSYEQYF.

The V gene is TRBV6-5, the J gene TRBJ2-5, with a tentative D call TRBD1 (5 bases). Germline assignment: CDR1 MNHEY and CDR2 SVGAGI. The CDR3 is 13 amino acids. The ends were cut back, 6 bases at V and 4 bases at J, with 12 bases in the middle. The CDR3 here is CASSPKRGETQYF. For the CDR3, the DNA is TGTGCCAGCAGCCCTAAAAGGGGAGAGACCCAGTACTTC.

In this sample, this clone turned up a few times. J is TRBJ2-2 and V is TRBV19; 10 nucleotides align to TRBD2. This CDR3 comprises 16 residues. Looked up from germline, CDR1 is LNHDA and CDR2 is SQIVND (reference sequence). Losses at the gene ends were 6 bases for V and 7 bases for J; bases not matched to a gene: 11. The CDR3 is CASRGFSGRKNGELFF. The CDR3 bases are TGTGCCAGTAGGGGCTTTAGCGGGAGGAAGAACGGGGAGCTGTTTTTT.

V usage is TRBV2 and J usage is TRBJ1-5, with TRBD1 matching 7 bases. Germline CDR1 and CDR2: SNHLY and FYNNEI. This CDR3 spans 18 amino acids. J was trimmed by 5 bases and V by 4 bases; bases with no gene match: 17. DNA of the CDR3: TGTGCCAGCAGTGGAGACAGGGTAGGGGTTGAGAATCATCAGCCCCAGCATTTT. Its translation is CASSGDRVGVENHQPQHF.

This clone was seen only once. The J gene is TRBJ1-3, the V gene TRBV11-3, with D hard to call. This CDR3 region has 17 residues. CDR1 and CDR2 (germline): SGHNT, YENEEA. The V end lost 1 base, the J end lost 0 bases, and 13 bases lay between the germline ends. This chain's CDR3 is CASSLVGLTYSGNTIYF. In DNA, the CDR3 is TGTGCCAGCAGCTTAGTCGGACTAACCTACTCTGGAAACACCATATATTTT.

The chain links TRBV19 to TRBJ1-5, with TRBD1 identical over 7 bases. CDR3 length: 15 residues. The J segment lost 2 bases and the V segment lost 11 bases, leaving 12 bases of the junction unmatched. In germline, CDR1 is LNHDA, CDR2 SQIVND (reference sequence). The CDR3 spells CAVATGFGGNQPQHF. In DNA, the CDR3 is TGTGCCGTAGCGACAGGGTTTGGCGGCAATCAGCCCCAGCATTTT.

The chain links TRBV9 to TRBJ2-1; 8 bases align to TRBD2. Germline trimming cut 2 bases from V and 2 bases from J; bases unmatched to any gene: 3. Germline V gene data show CDR1 as SGDLS and CDR2 as YYNGEE. The CDR3 has 15 residues. CDR3 amino acids: CASSVSGDAYNEQFF. The CDR3, as DNA: TGTGCCAGCAGCGTTAGCGGGGACGCCTACAATGAGCAGTTCTTC.

The rearrangement uses TRBV7-9 and TRBJ1-5; D may be TRBD1 (5 bases). This CDR3 has 15 amino acids. The ends were cut back, 5 bases at V and 0 bases at J, with 11 bases in the middle. Germline V gives CDR1 SEHNR, CDR2 FQNEAQ (reference sequence). CDR3 residues: CASSAGLHSNQPQHF. CDR3 sequence (DNA): TGTGCCAGCAGCGCGGGGCTTCATAGCAATCAGCCCCAGCATTTT.

The gene calls are TRBV30 and TRBJ2-3; D is perhaps TRBD2 (5 bases). The germline V gene encodes CDR1 GTSNPN and CDR2 SVGIG (reference sequence). Between the trimmed V and J ends, which lost 0 bases and 2 bases, there was a span of 12 bases. The CDR3 runs 15 residues. As DNA, the CDR3 is TGTGCCTGGAGTGTCAGGCGGGCCCTCACAGATACGCAGTATTTT. Its translation: CAWSVRRALTDTQYF.

This chain links TRBV28 with TRBJ2-7; 8 nucleotides line up with TRBD2. Germline lookup yields CDR1 MDHEN and CDR2 SYDVKM. The CDR3 length is 14 residues. The V segment lost 2 bases and the J segment 2 bases; nucleotides outside the gene matches: 2. The CDR3 DNA sequence: TGTGCCAGCAGTTTAGCGGGAGGCACCTACGAGCAGTACTTC. This codes for CASSLAGGTYEQYF.

The chain recombines TRBV11-2 with TRBJ1-1, with D possibly TRBD1 on 5 matching bases. Deletions cut 1 base from V and 2 bases from J, with 11 bases between. This CDR3 has 15 amino acids. Germline V lookup: CDR1 SGHAT, CDR2 FQNNGV. CDR3 in amino acids: CASSLVLGQNTEAFF. The CDR3 nucleotides are TGTGCCAGCAGCTTAGTTTTGGGGCAAAACACTGAAGCTTTCTTT.

The V gene is TRBV6-9, the J gene TRBJ2-4; 12 nucleotides align to TRBD2. The CDR3 totals 19 residues. Trimming cost V 4 bases and J 0 bases; bases outside gene matches: 10. CDR1 and CDR2 from the germline V gene are MNHGY and SVAAGI. DNA of the CDR3: TGTGCCAGCAGTTTCGGACTAGCGGGGATGAGGCTAGCCAAAAACATTCAGTACTTC. Protein: CASSFGLAGMRLAKNIQYF.

The rearrangement uses TRBV19 and TRBJ2-2; perhaps TRBD1 as D (6 bases). Trimming pared 9 bases from V and 2 bases from J, leaving 13 bases between. The CDR3 sequence is 14 residues long. CDR1 is LNHDA, CDR2 SQIVND, per germline (reference sequence). As DNA, the CDR3 is TGTGCCAGCAAGTGGGACAAAAACACCGGGGAGCTGTTTTTT. It encodes CASKWDKNTGELFF.

V gene TRBV19 combines with J gene TRBJ2-2, with 7 bases aligning to TRBD2. V lost 4 bases, J lost 4 bases, and 3 bases stayed unmatched. Looked up from germline, CDR1 is LNHDA and CDR2 is SQIVND (reference sequence). The CDR3 extends over 14 amino acids. CDR3 DNA sequence: TGTGCCAGTAGTAAATCGGGGGGCACCGGGGAGCTGTTTTTT. It is translated as CASSKSGGTGELFF. The full variable domain, rest sourced from reference TRBV19 and TRBJ2-2, is DGGITQSPKYLFRKEGQNVTLSCEQNLNHDAMYWYRQDPGQGLRLIYYSQIVNDFQKGDIAEGYSVSREKKESFPLTVTSAQKNPTAFYLCASSKSGGTGELFFGEGSRLTVL.